Described below is a single T cell receptor beta chain sequence and its context. The antigen is not known. Germline lookup yields CDR1 MNHEY and CDR2 SVGEGT. The CDR3 runs to 14 residues. The V gene lost 0 bases and the J gene lost 6 bases, with 11 bases spanning the gap. From the RT-PCR reads, TCRdb called clonotypes with MiXCR, one entry per CDR3 protein. The repertoire holds some 500,000 distinct CDR3 sequences, with around 25% as singletons. The record originates from a study of response to subunit inactivated influenza vaccine. Whole-study results and caveats: With each seasonal influenza vaccination, the authors suggested, few new T cells are recruited.

The specimen was CD4+ T cells sorted from PBMCs, collected 5 to 6 days after vaccination. The chain employs TRBV6-2 or TRBV6-3 and TRBJ1-1; D is uncertain. The receptor's source is a man between 45 and 60 years old who received an inactivated influenza vaccine. The CDR3 here is CASSYSETSAEAFF. CDR3 DNA: TGTGCCAGCAGTTACTCGGAGACAAGCGCTGAAGCTTTCTTT.